This TCR beta chain was recorded in a study of CD8 T cells in ankylosing spondylitis. Whole-study results and caveats: Prior literature has documented some motif variants in synovial fluid and blood from reactive arthritis. Roughly 8 highly homologous variants formed a TCR beta motif that appeared characteristic of ankylosing spondylitis blood.

About this clonotype: Its antigen is as yet unknown.

The authors made TCR beta libraries by quantitative 5'-RACE with molecular barcodes. TCRdb reprocessed the 5' RACE reads with MiXCR, giving one entry per CDR3 protein. The table records approximately 350,000 distinct CDR3 sequences, 20% to 25% of them present only once. The CDR3 loop spans 18 amino acids. CDR1 is DFQATT and CDR2 is SNEGSKA in the germline V gene (reference sequence). V shed 5 bases, J shed 3 bases, and the junction held 14 bases outside the gene matches. The sequencing sample was made of blood, either unsorted or a sorted T cell fraction (not recorded which). V is TRBV20-1 and J is TRBJ2-1, with 12 bases identical to TRBD2. The clonotype originates from a male donor with ankylosing spondylitis or in good health (not recorded which). CDR3 region: CSAPGGLAGGRNYNEQFF. The CDR3 region has the DNA TGCAGTGCTCCGGGAGGGCTAGCGGGGGGGCGGAACTACAATGAGCAGTTCTTC.